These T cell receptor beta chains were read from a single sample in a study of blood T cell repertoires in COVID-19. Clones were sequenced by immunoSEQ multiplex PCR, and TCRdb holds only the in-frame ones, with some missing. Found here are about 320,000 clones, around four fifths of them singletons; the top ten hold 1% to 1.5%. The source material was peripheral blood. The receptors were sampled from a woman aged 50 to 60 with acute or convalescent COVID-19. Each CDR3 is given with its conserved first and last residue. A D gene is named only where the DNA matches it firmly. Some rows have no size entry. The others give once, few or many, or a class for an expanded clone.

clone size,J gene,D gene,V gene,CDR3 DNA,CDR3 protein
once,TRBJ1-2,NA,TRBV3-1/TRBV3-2,TGTGCCAGCAGCCTGGACAGAATCTATGGCTACACCTTC,CASSLDRIYGYTF
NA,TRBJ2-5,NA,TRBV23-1,TGCGCCAGCAGTCAATCTAGGACTCGCGAAGAGACCCAGTACTTC,CASSQSRTREETQYF
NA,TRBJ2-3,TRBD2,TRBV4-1,TGCGCCAGCAGCCAAGGCGAGACTAGCGGGAGTTGGGGAGATACGCAGTATTTT,CASSQGETSGSWGDTQYF
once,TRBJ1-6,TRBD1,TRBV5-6,TGTGCCAGCAGCTTGGGGACAGGGGTATGGTCACCCCTCCACTTT,CASSLGTGVWSPLHF
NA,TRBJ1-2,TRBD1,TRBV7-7,TGTGCCAGCAGCCCTTTGACCGGGACAGGGTCTCGGGGCTACACCTTC,CASSPLTGTGSRGYTF
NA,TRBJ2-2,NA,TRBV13,TGTGCCAGCAGCCGCCGGGTCCCGACGTACACCGGGGAGCTGTTTTTT,CASSRRVPTYTGELFF
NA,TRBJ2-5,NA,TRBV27,TGTGCCAGCAGGGTTGGGGGGAGGAGGGACCAAGAGACCCAGTACTTC,CASRVGGRRDQETQYF
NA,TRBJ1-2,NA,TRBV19,TGTGCCAGTAGTATAGTATTTCAGAACTATGGCTACACCTTC,CASSIVFQNYGYTF
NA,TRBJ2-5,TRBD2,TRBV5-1,TGCGCCAGCAGCTCTACCGGACTAGCGGGAGGGCTAGAGACCCAGTACTTC,CASSSTGLAGGLETQYF
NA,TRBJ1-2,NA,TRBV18,TGTGCCAGCTCACCGGACACCAAACGGGGCTACACCTTC,CASSPDTKRGYTF
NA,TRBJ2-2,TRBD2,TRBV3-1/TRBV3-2,TGTGCCAGCAGCCAGTTACTAGCGGGAGATACCGGGGAGCTGTTTTTT,CASSQLLAGDTGELFF
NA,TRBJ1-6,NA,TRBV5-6,TGTGCCAGCAGCCTTCGACAGAATAATTCACCCCTCCACTTT,CASSLRQNNSPLHF
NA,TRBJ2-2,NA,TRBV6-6,TGTGCCAGCAGTTACTCCCGTAGGAACACCGGGGAGCTGTTTTTT,CASSYSRRNTGELFF
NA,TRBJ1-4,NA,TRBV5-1,TGCGCCAGCAGTACGGTCGGAGCCAAAAATGAAAAACTGTTTTTT,CASSTVGAKNEKLFF
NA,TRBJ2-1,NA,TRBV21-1,TGTGCCAGCAGCAATCAGGCGTTCTTC,CASSNQAFF
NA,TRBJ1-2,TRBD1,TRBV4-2,TGTGCCAGCAGCCAAGATCTTCTGGGACAGGACTATGGCTACACCTTC,CASSQDLLGQDYGYTF
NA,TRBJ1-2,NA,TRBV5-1,TGCGCCAGCAGCTTCGAGGGCGGCTATGGCTACACCTTC,CASSFEGGYGYTF
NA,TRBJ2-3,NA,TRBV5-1,TGCGCCAGCAGCTGGAGACAGGGACTCAGCACAGATACGCAGTATTTT,CASSWRQGLSTDTQYF
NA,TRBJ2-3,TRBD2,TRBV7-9,TGTGCCAGCAGCTTCACCATGGGGGGCGGGAGGGCCGGTACGCAGTATTTT,CASSFTMGGGRAGTQYF
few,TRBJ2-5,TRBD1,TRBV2,TGTGCCAGCAGAGGTAGCAGTGGGACAGGGGAACAAGAGACCCAGTACTTC,CASRGSSGTGEQETQYF
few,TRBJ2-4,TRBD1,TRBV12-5,TGTGCTAGTGGTTTGGTCTTGACAGGGGACGAAAACATTCAGTACTTC,CASGLVLTGDENIQYF
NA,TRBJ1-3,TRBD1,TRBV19,TGTGCCAGTAGTCCGACAGGGGCTGGAAACACCATATATTTT,CASSPTGAGNTIYF
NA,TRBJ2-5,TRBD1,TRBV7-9,TGTGCCAGCAGCCCCCGGACAGGGCTCCAAGAGACCCAGTACTTC,CASSPRTGLQETQYF
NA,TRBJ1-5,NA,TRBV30,TGTGCCTGGAGTTCCCGGACAGTCAATCAGCCCCAGCATTTT,CAWSSRTVNQPQHF
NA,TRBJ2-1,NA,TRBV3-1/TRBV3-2,TGTGCCAGCAGCCGTACGGCGGGGATGAGGTACAATGAGCAGTTCTTC,CASSRTAGMRYNEQFF
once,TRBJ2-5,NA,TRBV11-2,TGTGCCAGCAGCTTAGGAGTAGCCGGAGAGACCCAGTACTTC,CASSLGVAGETQYF
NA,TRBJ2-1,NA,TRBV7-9,TGTGCCAGCAGCTTCCGGGATAGGGATGAGCAGTTCTTC,CASSFRDRDEQFF
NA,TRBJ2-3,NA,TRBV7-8,TGTGCCAGCAGCCCTCGGTCCAGCACAGATACGCAGTATTTT,CASSPRSSTDTQYF
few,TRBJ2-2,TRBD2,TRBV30,TGTGCCTGGAGTGACCCGCCACTAGCGGTTCTTACCGGGGAGCTGTTTTTT,CAWSDPPLAVLTGELFF
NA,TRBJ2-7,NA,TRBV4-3,TGCGCCAGCAGCCAAGACTACGGCAGGCCTACCTACGAGCAGTACTTC,CASSQDYGRPTYEQYF
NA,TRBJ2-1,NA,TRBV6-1,TGTGCCAGCAGTGAAATTGTTGGGCATGAGCAGTTCTTC,CASSEIVGHEQFF
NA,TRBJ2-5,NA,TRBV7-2,TGTGCCAGCAGCTTAGCCCTAACGTCGGAGACCCAGTACTTC,CASSLALTSETQYF